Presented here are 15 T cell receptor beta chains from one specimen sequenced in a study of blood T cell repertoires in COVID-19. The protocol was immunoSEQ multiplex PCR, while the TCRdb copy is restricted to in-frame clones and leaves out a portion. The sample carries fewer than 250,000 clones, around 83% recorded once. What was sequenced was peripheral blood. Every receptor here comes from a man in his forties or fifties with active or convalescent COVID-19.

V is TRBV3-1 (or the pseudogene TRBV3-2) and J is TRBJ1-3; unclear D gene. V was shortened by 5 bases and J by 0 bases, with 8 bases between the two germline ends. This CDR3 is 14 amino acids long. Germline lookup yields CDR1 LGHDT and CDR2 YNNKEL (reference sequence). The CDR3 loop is CASSFGDSGNTIYF. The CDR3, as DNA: TGTGCCAGCAGCTTCGGAGACTCTGGAAACACCATATATTTT.

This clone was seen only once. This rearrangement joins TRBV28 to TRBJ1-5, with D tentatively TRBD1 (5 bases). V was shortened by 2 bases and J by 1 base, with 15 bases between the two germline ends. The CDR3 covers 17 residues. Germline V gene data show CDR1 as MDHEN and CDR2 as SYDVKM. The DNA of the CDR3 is TGTGCCAGCAGTTTACCGCCCCAGGGATGGAGCAATCAGCCCCAGCATTTT. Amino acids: CASSLPPQGWSNQPQHF.

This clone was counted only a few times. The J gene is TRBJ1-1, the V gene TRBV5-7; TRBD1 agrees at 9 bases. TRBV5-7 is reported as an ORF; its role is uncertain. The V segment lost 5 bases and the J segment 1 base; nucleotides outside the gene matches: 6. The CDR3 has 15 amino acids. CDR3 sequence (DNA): TGTGCCAGCAGACGGGACAGGGTTCAGAACACTGAAGCTTTCTTT. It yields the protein CASRRDRVQNTEAFF.

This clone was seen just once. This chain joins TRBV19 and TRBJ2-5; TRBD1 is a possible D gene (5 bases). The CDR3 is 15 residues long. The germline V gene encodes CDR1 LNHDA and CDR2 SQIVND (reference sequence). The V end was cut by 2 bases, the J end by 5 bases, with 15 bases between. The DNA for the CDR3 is TGTGCCAGTAGTATACGGCAGGGTGGGTGGGAGACCCAGTACTTC. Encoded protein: CASSIRQGGWETQYF.

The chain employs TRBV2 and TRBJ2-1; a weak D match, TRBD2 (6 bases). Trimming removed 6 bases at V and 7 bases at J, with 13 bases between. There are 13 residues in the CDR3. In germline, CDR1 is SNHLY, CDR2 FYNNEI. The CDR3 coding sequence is TGTGCCAGCAGCGAGGGACTGTCGAATGAGCAGTTCTTC. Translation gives CASSEGLSNEQFF.

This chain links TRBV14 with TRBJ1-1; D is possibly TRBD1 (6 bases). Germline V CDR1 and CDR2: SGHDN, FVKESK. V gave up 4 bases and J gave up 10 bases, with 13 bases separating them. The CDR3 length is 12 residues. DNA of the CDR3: TGTGCCAGCAGCCGGACAGAGGGGGTAGCTTTCTTT. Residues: CASSRTEGVAFF.

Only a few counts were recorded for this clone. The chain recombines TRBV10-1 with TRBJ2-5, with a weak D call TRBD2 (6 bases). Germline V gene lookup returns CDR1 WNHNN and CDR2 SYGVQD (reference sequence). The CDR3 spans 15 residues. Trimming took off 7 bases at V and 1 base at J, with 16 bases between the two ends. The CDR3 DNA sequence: TGCGCCAGCAAAAACCGCCGCGGGGTCCAAGAGACCCAGTACTTC. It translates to CASKNRRGVQETQYF.

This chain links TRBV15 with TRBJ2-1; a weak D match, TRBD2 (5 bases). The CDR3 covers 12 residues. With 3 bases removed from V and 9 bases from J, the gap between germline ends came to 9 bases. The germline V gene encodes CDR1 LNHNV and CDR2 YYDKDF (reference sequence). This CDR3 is CATSRAEGEQFF. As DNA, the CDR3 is TGTGCCACCAGCAGGGCAGAGGGTGAGCAGTTCTTC. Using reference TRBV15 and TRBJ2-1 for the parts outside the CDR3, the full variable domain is DAMVIQNPRYQVTQFGKPVTLSCSQTLNHNVMYWYQQKSSQAPKLLFHYYDKDFNNEADTPDNFQSRRPNTSFCFLDIRSPGLGDTAMYLCATSRAEGEQFFGPGTRLTVL.

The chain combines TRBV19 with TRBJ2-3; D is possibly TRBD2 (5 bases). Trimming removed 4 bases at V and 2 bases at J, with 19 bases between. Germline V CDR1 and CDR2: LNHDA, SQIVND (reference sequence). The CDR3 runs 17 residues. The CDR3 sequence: CASSTRPPSGPTDTQYF. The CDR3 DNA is TGTGCCAGTAGTACCCGACCGCCCAGCGGCCCCACAGATACGCAGTATTTT.

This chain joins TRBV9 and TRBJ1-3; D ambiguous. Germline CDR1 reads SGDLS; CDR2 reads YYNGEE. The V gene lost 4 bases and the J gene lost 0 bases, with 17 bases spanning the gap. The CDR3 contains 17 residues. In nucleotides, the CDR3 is TGTGCCAGCAGCCAAATGGTCAGTTTCAGCTCTGGAAACACCATATATTTT. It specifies CASSQMVSFSSGNTIYF.

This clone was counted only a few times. CDR3 protein: CASSVPLAGGNNEQFF. CDR3 in DNA: TGTGCCAGCAGTGTTCCCCTAGCGGGGGGCAACAATGAGCAGTTCTTC. The J gene is TRBJ2-1, the V gene TRBV2; 11 bases line up with TRBD2. The ends lost 4 bases at V and 5 bases at J; junction bases unmatched: 7. Germline V CDR1 and CDR2: SNHLY, FYNNEI. The CDR3 runs to 16 residues.

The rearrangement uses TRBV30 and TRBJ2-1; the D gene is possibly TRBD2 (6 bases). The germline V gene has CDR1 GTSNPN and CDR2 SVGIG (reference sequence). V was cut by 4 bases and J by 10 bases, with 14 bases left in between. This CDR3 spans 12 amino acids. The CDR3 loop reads CAWTGGKSEQFF. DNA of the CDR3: TGTGCCTGGACTGGAGGGAAATCGGAGCAGTTCTTC.

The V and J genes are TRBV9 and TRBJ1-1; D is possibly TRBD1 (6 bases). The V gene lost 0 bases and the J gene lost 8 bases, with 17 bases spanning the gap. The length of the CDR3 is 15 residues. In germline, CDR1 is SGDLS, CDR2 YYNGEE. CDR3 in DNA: TGTGCCAGCAGCGTAGTTTTGCCGGGACATGACGAAGCTTTCTTT. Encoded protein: CASSVVLPGHDEAFF. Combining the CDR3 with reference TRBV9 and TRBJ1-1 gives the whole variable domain DSGVTQTPKHLITATGQRVTLRCSPRSGDLSVYWYQQSLDQGLQFLIQYYNGEERAKGNILERFSAQQFPDLHSELNLSSLELGDSALYFCASSVVLPGHDEAFFGQGTRLTVV.

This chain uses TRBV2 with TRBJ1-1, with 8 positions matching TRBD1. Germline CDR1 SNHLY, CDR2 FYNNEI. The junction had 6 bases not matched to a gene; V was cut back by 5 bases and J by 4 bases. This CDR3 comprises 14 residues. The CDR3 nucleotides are TGTGCCAGCAGTCCGGACAGGGCGGGCACTGAAGCTTTCTTT. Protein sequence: CASSPDRAGTEAFF.

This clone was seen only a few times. CDR3 amino acids: CASSRRQGASNQPQHF. The CDR3 DNA reads TGTGCCAGCAGCCGCCGACAGGGGGCGAGCAATCAGCCCCAGCATTTT. This sequence joins TRBV6-6 and TRBJ1-5; 10 bases are a match to TRBD1. Trimming took 6 bases from V and 1 from J; bases not matched to a gene: 6. Per the germline V gene, CDR1 is MNHNY and CDR2 is SVGAGI (reference sequence). This CDR3 contains 16 residues.